The rows below give T cell receptor beta chains drawn from one sample of a study of persistence of HIV-infected CD4 T cells. Using immunoSEQ multiplex PCR, the repertoire was profiled, and TCRdb retains in-frame clones only, with some absent. The sample includes about 43,000 clones, more than 70% of them seen just once. These receptors' antigens are unknown. The sequences come from CD4+ T cells sorted from PBMCs after roughly 18-hour stimulation, collected from a patient who received antiretroviral therapy. The receptors derive from an adult man with HIV who was CMV-seropositive. Each CDR3 is given with its conserved first and last residue. Fields, in order: J gene, V gene, CDR3 protein.

TRBJ1-4 TRBV7-9 CASSYQGAGEKLFF
TRBJ2-6 TRBV6-5 CASSTGVSGANVLTF
TRBJ2-2 TRBV3-1/TRBV3-2 CASSPGTELNTGELFF
TRBJ2-3 TRBV7-3 CASSFSGGNLATDTQYF
TRBJ1-1 TRBV12-3/TRBV12-4 CASSSYDTEAFF
TRBJ2-6 TRBV6-5 CASTLKPSGANVLTF
TRBJ1-1 TRBV5-1 CASSYRGRENTEAFF
TRBJ2-7 TRBV5-4 CASSHPPHGTAIYEQYF
TRBJ1-5 TRBV6-6 CASSDINSNQPQHF
TRBJ1-5 TRBV5-1 CASSLDSNQPQHF
TRBJ2-1 TRBV5-6 CASSLGGPVRSYNEQFF
TRBJ2-6 TRBV2 CASSENFHGANVLTF
TRBJ2-1 TRBV5-5 CASSPAMISYNEQFF
TRBJ1-1 TRBV6-6 CASSYDRGSEAFF
TRBJ1-5 TRBV12-3/TRBV12-4 CASSYGRNQPQHF
TRBJ1-6 TRBV10-2 CASRQREYSPLHF
TRBJ2-3 TRBV19 CASSWDFGTDTQYF
TRBJ2-2 TRBV5-4 CASSSEITGELFF
TRBJ1-5 TRBV7-2 CASSLVGGNQPQHF
TRBJ2-3 TRBV7-7 CASSLGTGRSDTQYF
TRBJ1-6 TRBV6-1 CASSEGWRGLNSPLHF
TRBJ1-2 TRBV28 CASMRESYGYTF
TRBJ2-2 TRBV20-1 CSASEGPGELFF
TRBJ2-3 TRBV6-5 CASIPTGTDTQYF
TRBJ1-4 TRBV18 CASSPQGREKLFF
TRBJ2-6 TRBV23-1 CASSQSRQGDANVLTF
TRBJ1-1 TRBV3-1/TRBV3-2 CASSQDGRVSEAFF
TRBJ1-5 TRBV19 CASSIDPTGSQHF
TRBJ2-3 TRBV14 CASSLTDTQYF
TRBJ1-3 TRBV10-1 CASSEQQGIGNTIYF
TRBJ2-3 TRBV28 CASRGRGTDTQYF
TRBJ1-6 TRBV19 CASTLRGGAPLHF
TRBJ2-3 TRBV2 CASNSVGGGTDTQYF
TRBJ2-3 TRBV9 CASSPRGNTQYF
TRBJ2-2 TRBV19 CASRDLPASNTGELFF
TRBJ1-1 TRBV12-3/TRBV12-4 CASRDRENTEAFF
TRBJ2-1 TRBV4-1 CASSVAGTSGYNEQFF
TRBJ1-4 TRBV28 CASIRSPTNEKLFF
TRBJ2-7 TRBV6-1 CASRPGTAGEQYF
TRBJ2-7 TRBV28 CASIGSSYEQYF
TRBJ2-2 TRBV9 CASSGDTRTGELFF